A selection of T cell receptor beta chains follows, all from one sample in a study of Graves' ophthalmopathy and Graves' hyperthyroidism. From the multiplex PCR reads, TCRdb called clonotypes with MiXCR, one entry per CDR3 protein. The table lists 150,000 to 200,000 distinct CDR3 sequences, less than 45% of them singletons. The sample was peripheral blood. The receptor source for this set is a woman aged 35 to 49 with Graves' ophthalmopathy. Each CDR3 is given with its conserved first and last residue. D genes are given only for firm matches. Rows give clone size only sometimes, using once, few, many, or a class for an expanded clone.

TRBD2	17	TRBV6-4	TRBJ2-7	.	CASSHGTSVGGVDEQYF	TGTGCCAGCAGTCACGGGACTAGCGTTGGCGGGGTGGACGAGCAGTACTTC
.	15	TRBV28	TRBJ2-7	.	CASSPSVTDSYEQYF	TGTGCCAGCAGTCCGTCGGTGACGGACTCCTACGAGCAGTACTTC
.	12	TRBV12-3/TRBV12-4	TRBJ1-2	many	CASSLSIGGYTF	TGTGCCAGCAGTTTATCTATTGGTGGCTACACCTTC
.	16	TRBV3-1	TRBJ1-2	many	CASSRRNGNLVYGYTF	TGTGCCAGCAGCCGCCGAAACGGGAATCTCGTCTATGGCTACACCTTC
.	15	TRBV28	TRBJ2-5	many	CASSLSRAEKETQYF	TGTGCCAGCAGTTTATCAAGGGCAGAGAAAGAGACCCAGTACTTC
TRBD1	13	TRBV6-1	TRBJ2-7	.	CASRTGVSYEQYF	TGTGCCAGCAGGACAGGGGTTTCCTACGAGCAGTACTTC
TRBD1	15	TRBV2	TRBJ2-7	many	CASSTQGQESYEQYF	TGTGCCAGCAGTACCCAGGGACAGGAATCCTACGAGCAGTACTTC
.	13	TRBV30	TRBJ2-5	.	CAWSRQIQETQYF	TGTGCCTGGAGTAGGCAGATCCAAGAGACCCAGTACTTC
TRBD1	18	TRBV6-2/TRBV6-3	TRBJ2-6	.	CASSYSLTGGFGANVLTF	TGTGCCAGCAGTTACTCTCTGACAGGGGGATTTGGGGCCAACGTCCTGACTTTC
.	14	TRBV5-1	TRBJ2-2	many	CASRPGAGTGELFF	TGCGCCAGCAGACCCGGGGCTGGTACCGGGGAGCTGTTTTTT
.	17	TRBV6-2/TRBV6-3	TRBJ2-7	many	CASSYSPELSSTYEQYF	TGTGCCAGCAGTTACTCACCTGAACTATCGTCCACCTACGAGCAGTACTTC
.	15	TRBV2	TRBJ1-2	many	CASSEYPGPYYGYTF	TGTGCCAGCAGTGAATACCCCGGGCCCTACTATGGCTACACCTTC
TRBD1	14	TRBV6-5	TRBJ1-2	once	CASSYSWTGGGYTF	TGTGCCAGCAGTTACTCCTGGACAGGGGGCGGCTACACCTTC
TRBD2	16	TRBV6-1	TRBJ2-5	.	CARSHYSGRVGETQYF	TGTGCCAGAAGCCACTATAGCGGGAGGGTTGGAGAGACCCAGTACTTC
.	12	TRBV6-1	TRBJ1-1	once	CASTSWDTEAFF	TGTGCCAGCACCTCCTGGGACACTGAAGCTTTCTTT
.	15	TRBV4-2	TRBJ1-2	many	CASGQVLDAGDGYTF	TGTGCCAGCGGCCAAGTTCTAGACGCGGGGGATGGCTACACCTTC
.	13	TRBV6-1	TRBJ1-1	once	CASRLGTVTEAFF	TGTGCCAGCAGACTTGGGACGGTCACTGAAGCTTTCTTT
.	16	TRBV9	TRBJ1-1	many	CASSVAPPGMNTEAFF	TGTGCCAGCAGCGTAGCTCCTCCGGGAATGAACACTGAAGCTTTCTTT
TRBD2	15	TRBV19	TRBJ2-7	.	CASSTTSGRSYEQYF	TGTGCCAGTAGTACAACTAGCGGACGCTCCTACGAGCAGTACTTC
TRBD1	15	TRBV29-1	TRBJ2-2	many	CSIRSGQQNTGELFF	TGCAGCATCAGGTCGGGACAGCAGAACACCGGGGAGCTGTTTTTT
.	16	TRBV7-3	TRBJ2-7	many	CASSLRTGTDTYEQYF	TGTGCCAGCAGCTTAAGAACCGGGACCGATACCTACGAGCAGTACTTC
.	16	TRBV3-1	TRBJ1-3	many	CASSQKARSSGNTIYF	TGTGCCAGCAGTCAAAAAGCCCGGAGCTCTGGAAACACCATATATTTT
.	16	TRBV12-3/TRBV12-4	TRBJ1-6	.	CASSLGQSSYNSPLHF	TGTGCCAGCAGTTTAGGACAATCCTCCTATAATTCACCCCTCCACTTT
.	16	TRBV7-3	TRBJ1-6	many	CASRTTSDVYNSPLHF	TGTGCCAGCAGAACAACGTCGGACGTCTATAATTCACCCCTCCACTTT
.	15	TRBV5-1	TRBJ1-1	.	CASSIRGNGNTEAFF	TGCGCCAGCAGCATAAGGGGAAATGGGAACACTGAAGCTTTCTTT